A single sample gave rise to the 17 T cell receptor beta chains below, sequenced in a study of T cell responses to AZD1222 COVID-19 vaccine. This table comes from immunoSEQ multiplex PCR, and its TCRdb copy is limited to in-frame clones, with some not included. The sample shows approximately 19,000 clones, roughly 80% of them seen only once. The specimen was peripheral blood, collected 28 days after the second AZD1222 dose. These receptor sequences come from an adult who received the AZD1222 COVID-19 vaccine.

The chain recombines TRBV7-6 with TRBJ2-5; D is undetermined. Trimming left V 5 bases short and J 1 base short, with 11 bases between. CDR1 is SGHVS and CDR2 is FNYEAQ in the germline V gene. The CDR3 covers 14 residues. CDR3 DNA sequence: TGTGCCAGCAGCCGAAGTGGGCCCCAAGAGACCCAGTACTTC. It is translated as CASSRSGPQETQYF.

V usage is TRBV4-1 and J usage is TRBJ1-1, with TRBD1 identical over 9 bases. The germline V gene has CDR1 MGHRA and CDR2 YSYEKL. There are 14 residues in the CDR3. J was trimmed by 4 bases and V by 4 bases; bases with no gene match: 4. The CDR3 here is CASSRKGQGTEAFF. As DNA, the CDR3 is TGCGCCAGCAGCCGTAAGGGACAGGGCACTGAAGCTTTCTTT.

The DNA for the CDR3 is TGTGCCAGCAGCTTACCGGCCAGGGGTGGCTACACCTTC. Translated, it gives CASSLPARGGYTF. This chain links TRBV7-2 with TRBJ1-2; maybe TRBD1 (6 bases). The CDR3 contains 13 residues. Germline V gene lookup returns CDR1 SGHTA and CDR2 FQGNSA. Trimming removed 2 bases from V and 7 bases from J, with 11 bases in between.

The chain recombines TRBV11-2 with TRBJ1-1; D remains ambiguous. In germline, CDR1 is SGHAT, CDR2 FQNNGV. The CDR3 covers 11 residues. Trimming stripped 3 bases from V and 10 bases from J, with 9 bases between. DNA for the CDR3: TGTGCCAGCAGCTTGGGCAGTGGAGCTTTCTTT. Translated, it gives CASSLGSGAFF.

The chain links TRBV6-6 to TRBJ1-2; 7 positions agree with TRBD1. This CDR3 spans 16 amino acids. With V trimmed by 5 bases and J by 4 bases, 13 bases remained unmatched. Germline V CDR1 and CDR2: MNHNY, SVGAGI (reference sequence). This chain's CDR3 is CASSRSVVGGGYGYTF. The CDR3 nucleotides are TGTGCCAGCAGTCGATCTGTCGTAGGGGGCGGCTATGGCTACACCTTC.

V usage is TRBV6-5 and J usage is TRBJ1-1; D perhaps matches TRBD1 (5 bases). V was cut by 2 bases and J by 2 bases, with 12 bases left in between. The CDR3 is 15 amino acids. Germline V gene sequence: CDR1 MNHEY, CDR2 SVGAGI. CDR3 bases: TGTGCCAGCAGTTACCAACCGACAGTTAACACTGAAGCTTTCTTT. Translating it yields CASSYQPTVNTEAFF.

This chain uses TRBV6-5 with TRBJ2-3; D may be TRBD1 or TRBD2 (6 bases each). The CDR3 consists of 15 residues. Deletions cut 7 bases from V and 2 bases from J, with 16 bases between. CDR1 is MNHEY, CDR2 SVGAGI, per germline. DNA for the CDR3: TGTGCCAGCAAAGAAGAGGAGGGGGACACAGATACGCAGTATTTT. This encodes CASKEEEGDTDTQYF.

The chain is built from TRBV11-3 and TRBJ1-1; no definite D call. V gave up 0 bases and J gave up 1 base, with 9 bases separating them. CDR3 length: 15 amino acids. Per germline, CDR1 SGHNT and CDR2 YENEEA. CDR3 nucleotide sequence: TGTGCCAGCAGCTTAGAAGGTTTGTCGAACACTGAAGCTTTCTTT. Translating it yields CASSLEGLSNTEAFF.

This clone turned up a few times. This sequence joins TRBV10-3 and TRBJ1-4; D might be TRBD1 (6 bases). Trimming pared 3 bases from V and 4 bases from J, leaving 12 bases between. Germline V gene data show CDR1 as ENHRY and CDR2 as SYGVKD. The CDR3 length is 15 residues. CDR3 in amino acids: CAISEQGGDNEKLFF. The CDR3 coding sequence is TGTGCCATCAGTGAACAGGGAGGGGATAATGAAAAACTGTTTTTT.

This clone appeared a few times. The chain employs TRBV4-1 and TRBJ2-7; 8 nucleotides match TRBD2. J gave up 2 bases and V 2 bases, and 11 bases lay outside the gene matches. The CDR3 runs 17 residues. Germline lookup yields CDR1 MGHRA and CDR2 YSYEKL. This CDR3 is CASSQPRTSLTPYEQYF. The DNA for the CDR3 is TGCGCCAGCAGCCAACCCCGGACTAGCCTAACACCCTACGAGCAGTACTTC.

The rearrangement links TRBV7-9 to TRBJ1-1; 7 bases line up with TRBD1. Germline V lookup: CDR1 SEHNR, CDR2 FQNEAQ (reference sequence). This CDR3 has 14 residues. V lost 5 bases to trimming and J lost 4 bases; unmatched junction nucleotides: 7. CDR3 residues: CASSKTGVGTEAFF. The CDR3 coding sequence is TGTGCCAGCAGCAAAACAGGGGTTGGCACTGAAGCTTTCTTT.

The rearrangement links TRBV7-5 to TRBJ2-7; TRBD1 reflects the table's D call only, with no check against the DNA. TRBV7-5 is shown as a pseudogene. The CDR3 is made up of 17 amino acids. CDR3 DNA: TGTGTCAGAAGCTACCCTCGTCCAGGGGCCAGCTCCTACGAGCAGTACTTC. This sequence encodes CVRSYPRPGASSYEQYF.

The chain has TRBV6-1 and TRBJ1-2; D gene ambiguous. This CDR3 comprises 12 residues. Deletions cut 3 bases from V and 2 bases from J, with 4 bases between. CDR1 MNHNS and CDR2 SASEGT come from the germline V gene. The CDR3 region has the DNA TGTGCCAGCAGTGAGGGAAACTATGGCTACACCTTC. It codes for CASSEGNYGYTF.

The V gene is TRBV7-2, the J gene TRBJ1-5; D gene uncertain. Trimming left V 1 base short and J 0 bases short, with 7 bases between. Looked up from germline, CDR1 is SGHTA and CDR2 is FQGNSA. This CDR3 region has 15 residues. As DNA, the CDR3 is TGTGCCAGCAGCTTAGTCCCTTATAGCAATCAGCCCCAGCATTTT. It is translated as CASSLVPYSNQPQHF.

The CDR3 coding sequence is TGTGCCAGCAGCCAAGGGTACGGACAGGGACAAGATACGCAGTATTTT. This codes for CASSQGYGQGQDTQYF. The chain links TRBV3-1 (or the pseudogene TRBV3-2) to TRBJ2-3, with 8 positions matching TRBD1. The CDR3 is made up of 16 amino acids. The V gene's germline CDR1 is LGHDT and CDR2 YNNKEL (reference sequence). J was trimmed by 5 bases and V by 1 base; bases with no gene match: 8.

This rearrangement joins TRBV6-1 to TRBJ1-1; D perhaps matches TRBD1 (5 bases). Germline CDR1 reads MNHNS; CDR2 reads SASEGT. Trimming cost V 0 bases and J 0 bases, with 17 bases left between them. There are 18 residues in the CDR3. The DNA of the CDR3 is TGTGCCAGCAGTGAAGCGCGCACAGCGATGGGGGTGAACACTGAAGCTTTCTTT. Its protein product is CASSEARTAMGVNTEAFF.

This chain connects TRBV19 to TRBJ1-1, with D unresolved. Germline V gene lookup returns CDR1 LNHDA and CDR2 SQIVND (reference sequence). V was trimmed by 3 bases and J by 1 base, leaving 6 bases between them. The CDR3 totals 13 residues. CDR3 bases: TGTGCCAGTAGTATTGGGCAGAACACTGAAGCTTTCTTT. Translating gives CASSIGQNTEAFF.